This T cell receptor (beta chain) was found in a study of T cell changes during pregnancy in multiple sclerosis. TCRdb keeps only in-frame clones here, not all; method: immunoSEQ multiplex PCR. Among fewer than 85,000 clones listed, 92% were seen once. This CDR3 is 16 amino acids long. V lost 2 bases to trimming and J lost 7 bases, with 18 bases between them. Germline V gene data show CDR1 as SGHRS and CDR2 as YFSETQ. This chain connects TRBV5-1 to TRBJ1-4; D is possibly TRBD1 (6 bases). The sample was peripheral blood, taken in the first trimester of pregnancy. This sequence was found in a female donor in good health, enrolled as a control in a pregnancy study. The CDR3, as DNA: TGCGCCAGCAGCTTACTGGTGGGGGCGGTGAGTGAAAAACTGTTTTTT. This codes for CASSLLVGAVSEKLFF. Using reference TRBV5-1 and TRBJ1-4 for the parts outside the CDR3, the full variable domain is KAGVTQTPRYLIKTRGQQVTLSCSPISGHRSVSWYQQTPGQGLQFLFEYFSETQRNKGNFPGRFSGRQFSNSRSEMNVSTLELGDSALYLCASSLLVGAVSEKLFFGSGTQLSVL.